What follows are 2 T cell receptor beta chains derived from one specimen sequenced in a study of blood T cell repertoires in COVID-19. The protocol was immunoSEQ multiplex PCR, while the TCRdb copy is restricted to in-frame clones and leaves out a portion. The table shows roughly 49,000 clones, with 90% to 95% occurring only once. What was sequenced was peripheral blood. These receptors were taken from an elderly woman with acute or convalescent COVID-19.

The CDR3 reads CASSLRSISNTEAFF. The CDR3 DNA reads TGTGCCAGCAGCCTCCGATCTATTTCGAACACTGAAGCTTTCTTT. The rearrangement joins TRBV11-2 to TRBJ1-1; D not resolved. Between the trimmed V and J ends, which lost 5 bases and 1 base, there was a span of 14 bases. The V gene's germline CDR1 is SGHAT and CDR2 FQNNGV. The CDR3 spans 15 residues.

The CDR3 bases are TGTGCCAGCAGCGCGGGAGGTCTAGCCAAAAACATTCAGTACTTC. Residues: CASSAGGLAKNIQYF. The V call is TRBV28, the J call TRBJ2-4; 8 bases are shared with TRBD2. With V trimmed by 6 bases and J by 0 bases, 4 bases remained unmatched. The germline V gene has CDR1 MDHEN and CDR2 SYDVKM. The CDR3 is 15 residues long.